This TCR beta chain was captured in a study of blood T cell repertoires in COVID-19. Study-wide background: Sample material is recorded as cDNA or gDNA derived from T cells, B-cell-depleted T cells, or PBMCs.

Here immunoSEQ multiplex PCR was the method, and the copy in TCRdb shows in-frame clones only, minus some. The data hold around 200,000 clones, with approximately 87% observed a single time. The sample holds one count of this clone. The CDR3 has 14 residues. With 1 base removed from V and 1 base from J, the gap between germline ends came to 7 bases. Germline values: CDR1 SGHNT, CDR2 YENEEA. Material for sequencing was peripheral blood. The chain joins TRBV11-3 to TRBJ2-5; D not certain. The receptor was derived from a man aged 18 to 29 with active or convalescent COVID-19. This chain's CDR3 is CASSLARSQETQYF. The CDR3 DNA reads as TGTGCCAGCAGCTTAGCCAGATCCCAAGAGACCCAGTACTTC. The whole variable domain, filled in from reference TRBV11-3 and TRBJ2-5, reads EAGVVQSPRYKIIEKKQPVAFWCNPISGHNTLYWYLQNLGQGPELLIRYENEEAVDDSQLPKDRFSAERLKGVDSTLKIQPAELGDSAVYLCASSLARSQETQYFGPGTRLLVL.